These 30 T cell receptor beta chains were all obtained from the same sample, sequenced in a study of T cells in Graves' hyperthyroidism and ophthalmopathy. Researchers took RNA transcripts and amplified the TCR beta CDR3 regions from them. With the HTBI primer set, the TCR CDR3 went through a first round of RT-PCR. A single record per CDR3 protein comes from TCRdb applying MiXCR to the multiplex PCR reads. The table lists 130,000 to 150,000 distinct CDR3 sequences, around 20% of them singletons, with about 67% in the top ten. The sequenced sample consisted of blood. The receptors here all came from a woman between 45 and 65 years old with Graves' hyperthyroidism that later progressed to Graves' ophthalmopathy.

This clonotype was detected only a few times. One junction end disagrees with the germline gene, perhaps due to a read error. The V and J genes are TRBV7-7 and TRBJ2-1; the D gene could be TRBD1 or TRBD2 (5 bases each). The CDR3 extends over 13 amino acids. Germline-derived CDR1 and CDR2 are SSHAT and FNYEAQ (reference sequence). The CDR3 region is CASSLDRDHEQFF. The CDR3 region has the DNA TGTGCTAGCAGCTTAGATAGGGACCATGAGCAGTTCTTC.

The chain recombines TRBV28 with TRBJ2-1, with TRBD2 matching 9 bases. CDR1 is MDHEN and CDR2 is SYDVKM in the germline V gene. The ends lost 6 bases at V and 7 bases at J; junction bases unmatched: 10. The CDR3 extends over 15 amino acids. This CDR3 reads CASSYRLAGPNEQFF. The DNA for the CDR3 is TGTGCCAGCAGCTACAGGCTAGCGGGGCCTAATGAGCAGTTCTTC.

This clonotype came up many times. V and J are TRBV3-1 and TRBJ2-4; D tentatively fits TRBD1 or TRBD2 (5 bases each). Trimming left V 2 bases short and J 3 bases short, with 8 bases between. Looked up from germline, CDR1 is LGHDT and CDR2 is YNNKEL (reference sequence). The CDR3 sequence is 14 residues long. CDR3 residues: CASSQRDGKNIQYF. CDR3 DNA: TGTGCCAGCAGCCAAAGGGACGGCAAAAACATTCAGTACTTC.

The V gene is TRBV5-1, the J gene TRBJ1-1; 8 nucleotides agree with TRBD1. The CDR3 runs to 17 residues. V trimming: 4 bases; J trimming: 6 bases; junction bases outside the gene matches: 17. CDR1 is SGHRS, CDR2 YFSETQ, per germline. The CDR3 DNA sequence: TGCGCCAGCAGCATCACCGGGACAGGATCGAGGGTTGCTGAAGCTTTCTTT. Its translation: CASSITGTGSRVAEAFF.

This clonotype was observed many times. The rearrangement links TRBV24-1 to TRBJ2-5, with D maybe TRBD2 (7 bases). The CDR3 has 14 amino acids. Germline loops: CDR1 KGHDR, CDR2 SFDVKD. V lost 5 bases and J lost 4, with 13 bases in between. CDR3 region: CATSVRGAGETQYF. As DNA, the CDR3 is TGTGCCACCAGTGTTCGGGGGGCTGGAGAGACCCAGTACTTC.

This clonotype occurred a few times. The DNA for the CDR3 is TGTGCCAGCAGTTCCAAAGGACACCAGGGGTCCGGGGAGCTGTTTTTT. Protein product: CASSSKGHQGSGELFF. This chain links TRBV6-1 with TRBJ2-2; perhaps TRBD1 as D (6 bases). CDR1 is MNHNS and CDR2 is SASEGT in the germline V gene. V was shortened by 5 bases and J by 6 bases, with 19 bases between the two germline ends. The CDR3 runs to 16 residues.

This clonotype was observed many times. This sequence joins TRBV5-1 and TRBJ2-7; 8 bases match TRBD1. Losses at the gene ends were 3 bases for V and 5 bases for J; bases not matched to a gene: 7. Germline-derived CDR1 and CDR2 are SGHRS and YFSETQ. The CDR3 runs 14 residues. CDR3 bases: TGCGCCAGCAGCTCTACTGGACAGGGCCACGAGCAGTACTTC. It translates to CASSSTGQGHEQYF. The full variable domain, with the rest looked up from reference TRBV5-1 and TRBJ2-7, is KAGVTQTPRYLIKTRGQQVTLSCSPISGHRSVSWYQQTPGQGLQFLFEYFSETQRNKGNFPGRFSGRQFSNSRSEMNVSTLELGDSALYLCASSSTGQGHEQYFGPGTRLTVT.

The chain couples TRBV30 to TRBJ1-6; D possibly corresponds to TRBD1 (5 bases). Germline V lookup: CDR1 GTSNPN, CDR2 SVGIG (reference sequence). CDR3 length: 15 amino acids. Trimming took 0 bases from V and 6 from J, leaving 12 bases between them. The CDR3 protein is CAWSVRPGSNSPLHF. The CDR3 nucleotides are TGTGCCTGGAGTGTAAGGCCAGGGAGTAATTCACCCCTCCACTTT.

As regards this clonotype: At one end, the junction sequence differs from germline, possibly due to a read error. The gene calls are TRBV27 and TRBJ1-5; possible D gene TRBD1, 6 bases. Germline-derived CDR1 and CDR2 are MNHEY and SMNVEV (reference sequence). CDR3 size: 14 residues. The DNA of the CDR3 is TGTGCCGGCAGTTTAAGTGGACAGACTGATCCCCAGCATTTT. It yields the protein CAGSLSGQTDPQHF.

Many counts were recorded for this clonotype. The V gene is TRBV3-1, the J gene TRBJ2-1; 8 bases map to TRBD1. J lost 7 bases, V lost 5 bases, and 4 bases had no gene match. This CDR3 contains 13 residues. CDR1 and CDR2 (germline): LGHDT, YNNKEL (reference sequence). The CDR3 region has the DNA TGTGCCAGCAGCTCTAGGACAGGGAATGAGCAGTTCTTC. Protein sequence: CASSSRTGNEQFF.

This clonotype was counted ten times or more. The chain joins TRBV5-1 to TRBJ2-1; 7 bases are shared with TRBD1. With 7 bases clipped from V and 4 bases from J, the junction kept 11 bases outside the gene matches. CDR3 length: 15 amino acids. Germline CDR1 SGHRS, CDR2 YFSETQ. The CDR3 DNA sequence: TGCGCCAGCCGAACCTCGGGACAGATTTACAATGAGCAGTTCTTC. This gives the protein CASRTSGQIYNEQFF.

This clonotype appeared a few times. The chain carries TRBV6-5 and TRBJ2-3; TRBD2 aligns across 7 bases. The germline V gene has CDR1 MNHEY and CDR2 SVGAGI. The CDR3 is made up of 15 amino acids. V lost 2 bases and J lost 1; bases outside the gene matches: 3. The chain's CDR3 is CASSYEAGGTDTQYF. The CDR3 nucleotides are TGTGCCAGCAGTTACGAGGCGGGAGGCACAGATACGCAGTATTTT.

This CDR3 is CASRVQGVSVYGYTF. CDR3 sequence (DNA): TGTGCCAGCAGGGTACAGGGTGTTTCGGTCTATGGCTACACCTTC. This chain connects TRBV28 to TRBJ1-2, with a possible D match to TRBD1 (6 bases). Germline loops: CDR1 MDHEN, CDR2 SYDVKM. V lost 6 bases to trimming and J lost 4 bases, with 18 bases between them. The CDR3 extends over 15 amino acids.

This clonotype appeared many times. This chain connects TRBV29-1 to TRBJ1-5, with a tentative D call TRBD1 (6 bases). CDR3 length: 13 residues. V lost 2 bases, J lost 3 bases, and 8 bases lay in between. Germline CDR1 is SQVTM and CDR2 is ANQGSEA. Written as DNA, the CDR3 is TGCAGCGTTGAATCAGGGGCCAATCAGCCCCAGCATTTT. Translating it yields CSVESGANQPQHF.

At least ten counts were recorded for this clonotype. V is TRBV29-1 and J is TRBJ2-1; tentatively, D is TRBD1 or TRBD2 (5 bases each). CDR1 is SQVTM and CDR2 is ANQGSEA in the germline V gene. The CDR3 covers 12 residues. Trimming pared 3 bases from V and 9 bases from J, leaving 12 bases between. CDR3 sequence reads: CSVDPNGGEQFF. The CDR3 nucleotides are TGCAGCGTTGACCCGAATGGGGGTGAGCAGTTCTTC.

This sequence joins TRBV20-1 and TRBJ2-7; the match to TRBD2 covers 12 bases. From germline, CDR1 is DFQATT and CDR2 SNEGSKA (reference sequence). V shed 6 bases and J 4 bases; nucleotides not matched to a gene: 10. CDR3 size: 15 residues. The CDR3, as DNA: TGCAGTGCGAAACTCCTAGCGGGAGGGCAATACGAGCAGTACTTC. This translates into CSAKLLAGGQYEQYF.

A word on this clonotype: A clone one base away is much larger, so this may be a read error. The V gene is TRBV30, the J gene TRBJ2-1; D is undetermined. Germline V gene lookup returns CDR1 GTSNPN and CDR2 SVGIG (reference sequence). CDR3 length: 11 amino acids. The CDR3 loop reads CAWSVTNGQFF. For the CDR3, the DNA is TGTGCCTGGAGTGTAACCAATGGGCAGTTCTTC.

This clonotype was seen only a few times. The chain recombines TRBV6-1 with TRBJ2-7, with TRBD2 matching 7 bases. The V gene's germline CDR1 is MNHNS and CDR2 SASEGT. V lost 5 bases to trimming and J lost 6 bases; unmatched junction nucleotides: 10. The CDR3 sequence is 14 residues long. The CDR3 loop is CASSRGGSSVEQYF. The CDR3, as DNA: TGTGCCAGCAGTCGGGGCGGGAGTTCGGTCGAGCAGTACTTC.

This clonotype has a count of ten or more. This chain links TRBV29-1 with TRBJ1-1, with 7 bases that match TRBD1. Trimming at V came to 6 bases and at J to 8 bases, leaving 9 bases not matched to a gene. The germline V gene has CDR1 SQVTM and CDR2 ANQGSEA. The CDR3 length is 12 residues. The CDR3 protein is CSVSTGATEAFF. DNA of the CDR3: TGCAGCGTATCTACAGGGGCTACCGAAGCTTTCTTT. The entire variable domain, with the rest obtained from reference TRBV29-1 and TRBJ1-1, is as follows: SAVISQKPSRDICQRGTSLTIQCQVDSQVTMMFWYRQQPGQSLTLIATANQGSEATYESGFVIDKFPISRPNLTFSTLTVSNMSPEDSSIYLCSVSTGATEAFFGQGTRLTVV.

This clonotype was seen at least ten times. The genes are TRBV20-1 and TRBJ2-7; no definite D call. Deletions cut 7 bases from V and 0 bases from J, with 13 bases between. This CDR3 has 13 residues. Germline V lookup: CDR1 DFQATT, CDR2 SNEGSKA (reference sequence). The CDR3 bases are TGCAGTGGTCCGGCGGCTAGCTCCTACGAGCAGTACTTC. It encodes CSGPAASSYEQYF.

This clonotype was observed a handful of times. Written as DNA, the CDR3 is TGCGCCAGCAGTGGGTGGCAGGGGGCTATCGGCGGGGAGCTGTTTTTT. Protein: CASSGWQGAIGGELFF. The chain is built from TRBV10-1 and TRBJ2-2; TRBD1 matches at 8 bases. This CDR3 has 16 residues. Unmatched junction bases numbered 11, after V lost 4 bases and J lost 7 bases. The germline V gene encodes CDR1 WNHNN and CDR2 SYGVQD (reference sequence).

This clonotype has ten or more counts. The chain couples TRBV7-9 to TRBJ2-5; D is tentatively TRBD1 or TRBD2 (7 bases each). V was clipped by 5 bases and J by 3 bases, with 16 bases between them. The CDR3 is made up of 15 amino acids. Germline CDR1 is SEHNR and CDR2 is FQNEAQ (reference sequence). CDR3 sequence (DNA): TGTGCCAGCAGCCCCTGGCCAGGGGGGGAAGAGACCCAGTACTTC. This encodes CASSPWPGGEETQYF.

This clonotype was seen repeatedly, ten times or more. V and J are TRBV5-6 and TRBJ1-1, with TRBD1 identical over 8 bases. The germline CDR1 and CDR2 sequences are SGHDT and YYEEEE. This CDR3 has 14 amino acids. The trim removed 5 bases at V and 6 bases at J, leaving 9 bases unmatched. CDR3 bases: TGTGCCAGCAGACGCAGGGGGCGACAACCTGAAGCTTTCTTT. Translating it yields CASRRRGRQPEAFF.

This clonotype was seen at least ten times. This chain connects TRBV2 to TRBJ1-5; weak D call: TRBD1 (5 bases). Between the trimmed V and J ends, which lost 7 bases and 2 bases, there was a span of 15 bases. Germline V lookup: CDR1 SNHLY, CDR2 FYNNEI. The CDR3 runs 15 residues. The CDR3 sequence is CASKLEGLGNQPQHF. CDR3 nucleotide sequence: TGTGCCAGCAAGCTGGAGGGGTTGGGCAATCAGCCCCAGCATTTT.

This clonotype has at least ten counts. The rearrangement uses TRBV11-2 and TRBJ2-3; D not resolved. Germline lookup yields CDR1 SGHAT and CDR2 FQNNGV. V lost 4 bases, J lost 6 bases, and 5 bases lay in between. CDR3 length equals 11 residues. As DNA, the CDR3 is TGTGCCAGCAGCTCTCGCGATACGCAGTATTTT. Encoded protein: CASSSRDTQYF.

The sample holds a few counts of this clonotype. The genes are TRBV29-1 and TRBJ2-7, with D unresolved. V lost 4 bases and J lost 4, with 5 bases in between. Germline values: CDR1 SQVTM, CDR2 ANQGSEA. The CDR3 contains 10 residues. CDR3 loop: CSVAPYEQYF. The DNA of the CDR3 is TGCAGCGTTGCCCCGTACGAGCAGTACTTC.

This clonotype has at least ten counts. The V call is TRBV28, the J call TRBJ2-3; 12 positions match TRBD2. Trimming cost V 2 bases and J 4 bases; bases outside gene matches: 10. Germline assignment: CDR1 MDHEN and CDR2 SYDVKM. The CDR3 is made up of 18 amino acids. CDR3 region: CASSLIATSGSGSDTQYF. The CDR3 region has the DNA TGTGCCAGCAGTTTAATCGCGACTAGCGGGAGTGGTTCAGATACGCAGTATTTT. The variable domain in full, with the rest retrieved from reference TRBV28 and TRBJ2-3, is DVKVTQSSRYLVKRTGEKVFLECVQDMDHENMFWYRQDPGLGLRLIYFSYDVKMKEKGDIPEGYSVSREKKERFSLILESASTNQTSMYLCASSLIATSGSGSDTQYFGPGTRLTVL.

The sample holds many counts of this clonotype. V usage is TRBV11-1 and J usage is TRBJ2-3; a possible D gene is TRBD1 (6 bases). The CDR3 spans 15 residues. CDR1 is SGHAT, CDR2 FQDESV, per germline (reference sequence). The V and J ends lost 5 bases and 4 bases respectively, with 16 bases between them. The DNA for the CDR3 is TGTGCCAGCAGCCCAGGGGTGTTCCCTCCAGATACGCAGTATTTT. Its protein product is CASSPGVFPPDTQYF.

The sample holds many counts of this clonotype. V gene TRBV27 combines with J gene TRBJ2-1; 11 positions agree with TRBD2. CDR1 is MNHEY, CDR2 SMNVEV, per germline (reference sequence). The CDR3 spans 18 residues. Trimming took 2 bases from V and 9 from J; bases not matched to a gene: 15. CDR3: CASSLPPGLAGPKGEQFF. The CDR3 nucleotides read TGTGCCAGCAGTTTACCCCCAGGACTAGCGGGCCCCAAGGGTGAGCAGTTCTTC.

Ten or more counts support this clonotype. V usage is TRBV27 and J usage is TRBJ2-3; D not certain. This CDR3 spans 12 amino acids. V was pared by 2 bases and J by 10 bases, with 10 bases between. Germline CDR1 and CDR2: MNHEY and SMNVEV (reference sequence). The DNA for the CDR3 is TGTGCCAGCAGTTTAACTCCCGCTCCGCAGTATTTT. Protein sequence: CASSLTPAPQYF.